This T cell receptor beta chain originates from a study of CD8 T cells in Susac syndrome. Study-level findings and limits: The study conceded that its TCR sequencing and HLA analysis involved relatively few individuals.

CDR1 and CDR2 from the germline V gene are LNHDA and SQIVND (reference sequence). The CDR3 is 14 residues long. The germline V and J ends were trimmed by 3 bases and 3 bases, with 9 bases remaining between them. With respect to this clonotype: Antigen: not known.

Peripheral blood CD8+ and CD4+ T cells were profiled by TCR beta sequencing. TEMRA cells were enriched by FACS, while CD8+ and CD4+ T cells were obtained through a negative isolation that was performed magnetically. The RNA, roughly 0.45 to 1 ug, was put through reverse transcription using random hexamers. The TCR beta CDR3 was amplified by immunoSEQ multiplex PCR across 54 Vbeta, 13 Jbeta. TCRdb re-called the immunoSEQ multiplex PCR reads through MiXCR, storing one row per CDR3 protein. The table lists 330,000 or so distinct CDR3 sequences, approximately 90% of them singletons. The rearrangement uses TRBV19 and TRBJ2-1; D might be TRBD2 (6 bases). The TCR originated in a human donor with multiple sclerosis. Sequencing was done on a sample of CD8+ T cells from PBMCs. The CDR3 reads CASSIGGDYNEQFF. CDR3 coding DNA: TGTGCCAGTAGTATTGGAGGGGACTACAATGAGCAGTTCTTC.